This T cell receptor beta chain appears in the sequencing data of a study of CD4 T cells in relation to SARS-CoV-2 and coronaviruses. Study overall: TCR beta CDR3s were sequenced after approximately ten-day antigen culture of PBMCs. Negative control cultures got HIV-1 Nef peptides or no peptide. Overall study findings and caveats: Compared with monoreactive clones, crossreactive clones showed significantly weaker SARS-CoV-2 expansion.

Clones were sequenced by immunoSEQ multiplex PCR, and TCRdb holds only the in-frame ones, with some missing. The sample lists roughly 20,000 clones; over 65% were seen once. CD4+ T cells from unexposed donors were obtained before the COVID-19 pandemic (2011-2018). The cells were cultured for 10 days before CD4+ T cells were isolated. As cell numbers allowed, unexposed-donor CD4+ T cells faced SARS-CoV-2 S/N and four cold-coronavirus spikes. This CDR3 has 14 amino acids. Germline CDR1 is LNHDA and CDR2 is SQIVND (reference sequence). The V and J ends lost 5 bases and 5 bases, in that order; junction bases with no gene match: 6. This clone appeared a few times. Antigen specificity is unknown.

The sequence was collected from a human donor in good health. Sequencing used CD4+ T cells from PBMCs, cultured in vitro. J is TRBJ1-2 and V is TRBV19; 9 bases map to TRBD1. The CDR3 spells CASSPRGQGYGYTF. The CDR3 coding sequence is TGTGCCAGTAGTCCAAGAGGACAGGGGTATGGCTACACCTTC.